The entry below describes one T cell receptor beta chain. The data are from a study of PD-L1 blockade in urothelial cancer. Assay: immunoSEQ multiplex PCR; the TCRdb copy retains only in-frame clones and omits some. The sample includes some 97,000 clones, approximately 91% of them seen just once. The starting material was PBMCs, obtained around atezolizumab (anti-PD-L1) treatment. The sequence came from a woman of 80 years or more with urothelial cancer.

DNA for the CDR3: TGTGCCAGCAGTTTAAAGAGGACAGGGGGCAGCACAGATACGCAGTATTTT. Residues: CASSLKRTGGSTDTQYF. The rearrangement joins TRBV28 to TRBJ2-3; TRBD1 matches 11 bases. Germline CDR1 is MDHEN and CDR2 is SYDVKM. There are 17 residues in the CDR3. V shed 2 bases, J shed 0 bases, and the junction held 4 bases outside the gene matches.